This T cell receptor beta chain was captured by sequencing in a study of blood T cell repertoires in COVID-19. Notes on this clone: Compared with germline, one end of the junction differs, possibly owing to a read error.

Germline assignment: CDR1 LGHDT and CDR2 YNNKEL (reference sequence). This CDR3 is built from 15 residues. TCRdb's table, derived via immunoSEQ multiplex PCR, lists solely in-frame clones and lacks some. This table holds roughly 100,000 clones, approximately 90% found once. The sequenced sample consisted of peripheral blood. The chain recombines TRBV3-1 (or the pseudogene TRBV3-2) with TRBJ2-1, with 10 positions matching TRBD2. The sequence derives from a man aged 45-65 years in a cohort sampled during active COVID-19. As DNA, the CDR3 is TGTGCCAGCAGACAAGAAAGCGGGGGGGCCAATGAGCAGTTCTTC. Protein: CASRQESGGANEQFF.